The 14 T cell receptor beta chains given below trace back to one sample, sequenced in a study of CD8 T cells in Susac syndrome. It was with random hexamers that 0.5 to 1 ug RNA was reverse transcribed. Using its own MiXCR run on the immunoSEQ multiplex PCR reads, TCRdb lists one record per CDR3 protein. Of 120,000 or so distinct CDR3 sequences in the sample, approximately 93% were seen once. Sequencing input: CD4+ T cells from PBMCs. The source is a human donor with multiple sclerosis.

The CDR3 DNA is TGTGCCAGTAGCCGGGACAGTCTCTACGAGCAGTACTTC. Translating it yields CASSRDSLYEQYF. The chain has TRBV19 and TRBJ2-7, with 7 bases that match TRBD1. CDR3 length: 13 residues. The germline CDR1 and CDR2 sequences are LNHDA and SQIVND (reference sequence). The V and J ends lost 6 bases and 3 bases, in that order; junction bases with no gene match: 5.

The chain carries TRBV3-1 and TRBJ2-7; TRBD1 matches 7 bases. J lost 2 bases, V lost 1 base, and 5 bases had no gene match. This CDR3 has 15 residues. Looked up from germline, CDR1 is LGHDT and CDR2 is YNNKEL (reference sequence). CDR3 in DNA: TGTGCCAGCAGCCAAGCCCCGGACAGGACCTACGAGCAGTACTTC. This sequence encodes CASSQAPDRTYEQYF.

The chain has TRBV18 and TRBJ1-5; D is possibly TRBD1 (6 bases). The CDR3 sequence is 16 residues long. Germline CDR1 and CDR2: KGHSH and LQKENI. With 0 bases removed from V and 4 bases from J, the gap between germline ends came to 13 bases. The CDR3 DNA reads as TGTGCCAGCTCACCACCGGGGACAAGGGGGAATCAGCCCCAGCATTTT. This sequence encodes CASSPPGTRGNQPQHF.

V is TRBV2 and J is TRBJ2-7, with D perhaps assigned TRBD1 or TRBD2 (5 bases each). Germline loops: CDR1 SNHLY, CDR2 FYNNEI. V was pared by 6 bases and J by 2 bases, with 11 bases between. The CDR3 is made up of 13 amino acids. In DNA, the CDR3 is TGTGCCAGCAGCCGGGACGTTACCTACGAGCAGTACTTC. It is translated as CASSRDVTYEQYF.

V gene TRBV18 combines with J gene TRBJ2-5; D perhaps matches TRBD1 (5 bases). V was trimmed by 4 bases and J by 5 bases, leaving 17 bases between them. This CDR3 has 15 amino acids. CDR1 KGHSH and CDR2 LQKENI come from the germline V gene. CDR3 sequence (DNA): TGTGCCAGCTCACGAGCCCCAGGGATTGAGGAGACCCAGTACTTC. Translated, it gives CASSRAPGIEETQYF.

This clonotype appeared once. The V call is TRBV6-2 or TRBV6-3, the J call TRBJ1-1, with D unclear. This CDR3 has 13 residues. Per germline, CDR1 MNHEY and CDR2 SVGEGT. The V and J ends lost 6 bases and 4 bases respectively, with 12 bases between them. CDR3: CASSLLLGTEAFF. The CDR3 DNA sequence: TGTGCCAGCAGCCTACTACTGGGCACTGAAGCTTTCTTT.

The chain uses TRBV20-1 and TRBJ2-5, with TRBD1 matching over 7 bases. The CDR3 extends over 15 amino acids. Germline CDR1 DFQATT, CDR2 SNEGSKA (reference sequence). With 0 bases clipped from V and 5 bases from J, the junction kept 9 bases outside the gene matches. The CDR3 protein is CSARDRSGGYETQYF. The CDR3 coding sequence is TGCAGTGCTAGAGATCGGTCAGGGGGTTACGAGACCCAGTACTTC.

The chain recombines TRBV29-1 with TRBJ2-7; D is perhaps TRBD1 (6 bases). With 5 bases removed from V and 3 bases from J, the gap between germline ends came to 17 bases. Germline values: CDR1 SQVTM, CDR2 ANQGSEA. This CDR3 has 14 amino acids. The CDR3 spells CSVTGTGIGYEQYF. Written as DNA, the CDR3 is TGCAGCGTTACCGGTACAGGGATTGGCTACGAGCAGTACTTC.

The CDR3 loop is CASSEEGAYGYTF. DNA of the CDR3: TGTGCCAGCAGTGAAGAGGGCGCCTATGGCTACACCTTC. The chain couples TRBV2 to TRBJ1-2; no clear D. V was cut by 1 base and J by 4 bases, with 7 bases left in between. The CDR3 loop spans 13 amino acids. Germline loops: CDR1 SNHLY, CDR2 FYNNEI.

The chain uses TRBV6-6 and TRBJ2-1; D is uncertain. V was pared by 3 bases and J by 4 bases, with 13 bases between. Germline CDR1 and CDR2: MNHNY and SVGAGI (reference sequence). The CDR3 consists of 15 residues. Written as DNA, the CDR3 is TGTGCCAGCAGTTATGTGGGGATGGGATACAATGAGCAGTTCTTC. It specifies CASSYVGMGYNEQFF.

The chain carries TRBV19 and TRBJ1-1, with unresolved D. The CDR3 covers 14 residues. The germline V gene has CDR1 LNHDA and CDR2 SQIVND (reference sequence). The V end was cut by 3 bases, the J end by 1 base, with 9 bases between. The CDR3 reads CASSIAGWNTEAFF. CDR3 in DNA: TGTGCCAGTAGTATCGCGGGTTGGAACACTGAAGCTTTCTTT.

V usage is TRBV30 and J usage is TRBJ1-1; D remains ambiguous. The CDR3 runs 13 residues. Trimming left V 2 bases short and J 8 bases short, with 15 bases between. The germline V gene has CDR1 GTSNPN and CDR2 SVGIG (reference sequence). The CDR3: CAWSPGLSGEAFF. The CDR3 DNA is TGTGCCTGGAGTCCCGGACTAAGTGGCGAAGCTTTCTTT.

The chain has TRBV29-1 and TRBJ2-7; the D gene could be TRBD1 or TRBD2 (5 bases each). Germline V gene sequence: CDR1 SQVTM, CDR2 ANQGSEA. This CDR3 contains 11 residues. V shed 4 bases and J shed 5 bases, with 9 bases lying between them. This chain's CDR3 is CSVVEGHEQYF. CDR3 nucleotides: TGCAGCGTTGTTGAGGGGCACGAGCAGTACTTC.

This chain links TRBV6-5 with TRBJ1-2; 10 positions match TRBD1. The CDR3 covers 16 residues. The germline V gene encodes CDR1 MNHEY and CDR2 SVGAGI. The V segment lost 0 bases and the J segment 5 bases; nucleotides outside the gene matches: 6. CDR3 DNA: TGTGCCAGCAGTTACTCGAGTCGGGGACAGGGGTATGGCTACACCTTC. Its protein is CASSYSSRGQGYGYTF.